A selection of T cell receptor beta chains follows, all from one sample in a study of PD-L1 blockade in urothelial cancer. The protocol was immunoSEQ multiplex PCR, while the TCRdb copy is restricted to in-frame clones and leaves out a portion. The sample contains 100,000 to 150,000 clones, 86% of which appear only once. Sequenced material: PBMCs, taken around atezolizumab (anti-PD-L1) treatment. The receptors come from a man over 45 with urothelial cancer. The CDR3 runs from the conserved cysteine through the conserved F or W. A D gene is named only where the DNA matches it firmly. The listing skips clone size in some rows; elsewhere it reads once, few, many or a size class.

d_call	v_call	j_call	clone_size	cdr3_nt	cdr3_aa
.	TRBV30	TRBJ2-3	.	TGTGCCTGGAGTGTAGGGTTGCGGGTCACAGATACGCAGTATTTT	CAWSVGLRVTDTQYF
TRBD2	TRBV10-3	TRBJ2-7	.	TGTGCCATCAGTGCAGCTTTAGCGGGCGCCTACGAGCAGTACTTC	CAISAALAGAYEQYF
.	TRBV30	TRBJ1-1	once	TGTGCCTGGAGTTTGACTACTGAAGCTTTCTTT	CAWSLTTEAFF
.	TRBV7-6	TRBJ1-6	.	TGTGCCAGCAGCTTAGAGGCAGGGTTTTTGTCACCCCTCCACTTT	CASSLEAGFLSPLHF
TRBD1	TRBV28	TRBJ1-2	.	TGTGCCAGCAGTCAAGGACAGGGTAGCTATGGCTACACCTTC	CASSQGQGSYGYTF
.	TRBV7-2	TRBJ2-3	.	TGTGCCAGCAGCCTCGCCCCAGGGGGGAATATACCAGATACGCAGTATTTT	CASSLAPGGNIPDTQYF
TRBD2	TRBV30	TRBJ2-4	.	TGTGCCTGGAGTGTACAGAGTAGCGGGAAAAACATTCAGTACTTC	CAWSVQSSGKNIQYF
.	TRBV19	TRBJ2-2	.	TGTGCCAGCAGTCGCCAAGAACTCAACACCGGGGAGCTGTTTTTT	CASSRQELNTGELFF
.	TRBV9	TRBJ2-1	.	TGTGCCAGCAGCCCCTTGAGCGGACACAATGAGCAGTTCTTC	CASSPLSGHNEQFF
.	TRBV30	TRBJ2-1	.	TGTGCCTGGAGAAGGGGTTTTGAGCAGTTCTTC	CAWRRGFEQFF
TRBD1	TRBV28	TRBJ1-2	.	TGTGCCATCCGGGACAGCAGGAACTATGGCTACACCTTC	CAIRDSRNYGYTF
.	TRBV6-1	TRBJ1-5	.	TGTGCCAGCATGCGGGACTTAAATCAGCCCCAGCATTTT	CASMRDLNQPQHF
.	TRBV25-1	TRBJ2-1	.	TGTGCCAGCACCCCCCGTGGAGGGGGCGGCTACAATGAGCAGTTCTTC	CASTPRGGGGYNEQFF
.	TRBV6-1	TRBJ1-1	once	TGTGCCAGCAGTGGGTACAGGCAGAACACTGAAGCTTTCTTT	CASSGYRQNTEAFF
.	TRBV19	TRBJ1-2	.	TGTGCCAGTAGCATCGCACAGTATAACTATGGCTACACCTTC	CASSIAQYNYGYTF
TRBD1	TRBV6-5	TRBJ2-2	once	TGTGCCAGCAGTTACACGGGACAGTACACCGGGGAGCTGTTTTTT	CASSYTGQYTGELFF
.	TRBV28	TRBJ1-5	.	TGTGCCAGCACAGGGGTATCAAGCAATCAGCCCCAGCATTTT	CASTGVSSNQPQHF
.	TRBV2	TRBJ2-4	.	TGTGCCAGCAGGCGAGGGGGGGACATTCAGTACTTC	CASRRGGDIQYF
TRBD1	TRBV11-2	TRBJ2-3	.	TGTGCCAGCAGCTTCTACAGGGGGCTCACAGATACGCAGTATTTT	CASSFYRGLTDTQYF
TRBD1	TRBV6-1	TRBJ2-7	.	TGTGCCAGCAGTGAACAGGGGGCGGCGTCCTACGAGCAGTACTTC	CASSEQGAASYEQYF
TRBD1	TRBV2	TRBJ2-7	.	TGTGCCAGCACGGACAGGGACGAGCAGTACTTC	CASTDRDEQYF
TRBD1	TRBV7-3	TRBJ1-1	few	TGTGCCACAGGGGGGACATCTGAAGCTTTCTTT	CATGGTSEAFF
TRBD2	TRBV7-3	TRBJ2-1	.	TGTGCCAGCAGCGGGGGACTAGCGGGCAGCTCCTACAATGAGCAGTTCTTC	CASSGGLAGSSYNEQFF
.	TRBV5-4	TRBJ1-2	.	TGTGCCAGCAGCCCAATAGACAGGAACTATGGCTACACCTTC	CASSPIDRNYGYTF
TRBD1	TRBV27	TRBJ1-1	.	TGTGCCAGCAGTTGGACAGGGGACACTGAAGCTTTCTTT	CASSWTGDTEAFF
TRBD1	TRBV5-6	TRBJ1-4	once	TGTGCCAGCAGCTTAGTCGGACAGGGAAGGAAAGGGCGCGAAAAACTGTTTTTT	CASSLVGQGRKGREKLFF
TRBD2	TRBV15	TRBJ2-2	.	TGTGCCACCAGCAGAGAGGCAGCGGGAGGGCCCGGCGGGGAGCTGTTTTTT	CATSREAAGGPGGELFF
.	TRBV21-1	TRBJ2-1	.	TGTGCCAGCAGCAAAGGGGGCAGGGTAGGAGAGCAGTTCTTC	CASSKGGRVGEQFF
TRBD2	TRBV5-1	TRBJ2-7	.	TGCGCCAGCAGCTTGGCTAGCGGGAGCTACGAGCAGTACTTC	CASSLASGSYEQYF
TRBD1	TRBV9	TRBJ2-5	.	TGTGCCAGCAGCGCATGGACAGGGGAAGAGACCCAGTACTTC	CASSAWTGEETQYF
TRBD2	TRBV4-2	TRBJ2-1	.	TGTGCCAGCAGCCTGACTAGCGGGAGAGCCGCCGCATACAATGAGCAGTTCTTC	CASSLTSGRAAAYNEQFF
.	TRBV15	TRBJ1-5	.	TGTGCCACCAGCAGTTCTTCCCAGGGGTCCGCCAATCAGCCCCAGCATTTT	CATSSSSQGSANQPQHF
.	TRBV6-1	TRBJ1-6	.	TGTGCCAGCAGTGAAACGGGCTCCTATAATTCACCCCTCCACTTT	CASSETGSYNSPLHF
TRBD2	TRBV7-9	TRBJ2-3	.	TGTGCCAGCAGCGCAACTAGCGGGAGTACAGATACGCAGTATTTT	CASSATSGSTDTQYF
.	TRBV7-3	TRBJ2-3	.	TGTGCCAGCAGCTTAATGGGCAGCACAGATACGCAGTATTTT	CASSLMGSTDTQYF
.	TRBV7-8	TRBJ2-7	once	TGTGCCAGCAGCCCTGGGCGATACGAGCAGTACTTC	CASSPGRYEQYF
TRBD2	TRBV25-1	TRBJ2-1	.	TGTGCCAGCAGTGAGGTAGCGGGAGATTGGGGGAATGAGCAGTTCTTC	CASSEVAGDWGNEQFF
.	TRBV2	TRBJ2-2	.	TGTGCCAGCAGTGACCCCGGGGGGAACACCGGGGAGCTGTTTTTT	CASSDPGGNTGELFF
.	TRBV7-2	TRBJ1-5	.	TGTGCCAGCAGCACCCAGAGGAATCAGCCCCAGCATTTT	CASSTQRNQPQHF
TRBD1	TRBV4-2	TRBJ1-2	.	TGTGCCAGCAGCCAAGGGGACAGCGGAATCTATGGCTACACCTTC	CASSQGDSGIYGYTF
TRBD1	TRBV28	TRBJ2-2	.	TGTGCCAGCAGTTTAGATCCCAGGGGGCGCACCGGGGAGCTGTTTTTT	CASSLDPRGRTGELFF
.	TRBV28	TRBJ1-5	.	TGTGCCAGCAGTTCCAGGGCGGGCAATCAGCCCCAGCATTTT	CASSSRAGNQPQHF
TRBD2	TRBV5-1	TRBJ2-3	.	TGCGCCAGCAGCTTGGGGGGATTCGCTCGCGGGAGTACCACAGATACGCAGTATTTT	CASSLGGFARGSTTDTQYF
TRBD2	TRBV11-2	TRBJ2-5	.	TGTGCCAGCAGCTTAGTCGGCGGGAGGGCCGGAGAGACCCAGTACTTC	CASSLVGGRAGETQYF
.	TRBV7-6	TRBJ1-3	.	TGTGCCAGCAGCCGTGGTCCAGTCAACTCTGGAAACACCATATATTTT	CASSRGPVNSGNTIYF
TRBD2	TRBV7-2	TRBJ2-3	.	TGTGCCAGCAGCTTAGCGGGAGGGCCTAGATCAGATACGCAGTATTTT	CASSLAGGPRSDTQYF
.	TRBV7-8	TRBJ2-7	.	TGTGCCAGCAGCTTAGCGTCACAGGGTCTCGGCGAGCAGTACTTC	CASSLASQGLGEQYF
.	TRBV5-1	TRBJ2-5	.	TGCGCCAGCAGCTTAACAGGTCAAGAAGTTAGTGCGACCCAGTACTTC	CASSLTGQEVSATQYF
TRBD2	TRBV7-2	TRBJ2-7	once	TGTGCCAGCAGCTCCCCCAGTACTAGCGGGTACGAGCAGTACTTC	CASSSPSTSGYEQYF
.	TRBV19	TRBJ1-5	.	TGTGCCAGTAGAACCACCGCCCACAGCCTGAATCAGCCCCAGCATTTT	CASRTTAHSLNQPQHF
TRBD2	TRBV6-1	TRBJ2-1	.	TGTGCCACCGCAGCGACTAGCACGAATGAGCAGTTCTTC	CATAATSTNEQFF
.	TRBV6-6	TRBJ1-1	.	TGTGCCAGCAGTTACGGGGGGACTGAAGCTTTCTTT	CASSYGGTEAFF
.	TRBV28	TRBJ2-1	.	TGTGCCAGCAGTTTAGGCAGGGCCAACAATGAGCAGTTCTTC	CASSLGRANNEQFF